This T cell receptor (beta chain) was observed in a study of blood T cell repertoires in COVID-19 (dated by TCRdb to 2020 to 2021). Turning to the overall study: Samples covering the acute and convalescent phases of COVID-19 were provided by collaborators in the United States, Italy and Spain. The repertoires were released in a freely available public database intended as a resource for research on the immune response to SARS-CoV-2. Where available, HLA class I and class II types were obtained from metadata supplied by the sample provider rather than from assay-based typing. The prospective study material was composed of cDNA or gDNA derived from T cells, B-cell-depleted T cells, or PBMCs. A de-identified subject ID, COVID-19 status, age in years and sex were almost always included in the sample metadata. Subjects who had been exposed to COVID-19, were actively infected with it, or had recovered from it provided the deeply sampled blood TCRbeta repertoires that made up the dataset. Samples were obtained from the ongoing ImmuneRACE study (first 160 participants) and from 1,254 subjects provided by 6 global collaborators. What the study reported, not specific to this receptor: The amount of clinical and demographic metadata varied by source and participant and was provided uncurated.

In the prospective study, participants were roughly 18 to 90 years old, resided in about two dozen geographic areas of the United States, and were enrolled through a virtual design. To assign participants to cohorts, the prospective study relied on clinical history that participants themselves reported in a screening survey and a study questionnaire. Exposed participants had been in contact with someone with a PCR-confirmed or clinician-diagnosed COVID-19 case within 2 weeks of study entry. In the prospective study, mobile phlebotomists collected whole blood, serum and a nasopharyngeal or oropharyngeal swab from each participant. Additional blood draws and questionnaires over an approximately two-month period could optionally be provided by prospective study participants. Before DNA extraction, blood samples from the prospective study were shipped at room temperature or frozen. TCRbeta CDR3 regions were amplified from genomic DNA by means of the immunoSEQ Assay, a bias-controlled multiplex PCR. Concerning the study's data processing: The number of nucleated cells in each sample was estimated from the amplification of reference gene primers within the assay. To quantify the absolute abundance of each unique TCRbeta CDR3 rearrangement, sequence reads were collapsed and filtered. For each sample, productive Simpson clonality was calculated as the square root of Simpson's diversity index over productive rearrangements. TCRdb mirrors the immuneACCESS table, restricted to in-frame sequences. Some clones are absent from its copies; in checked studies, under half trace to an unresolved V gene, and the reason for the others is unknown. V, J and clone size are those of that table, while D and trimming were read from the DNA. This sample is represented by about 260,000 clones; more than 85% of them were singletons. Together, the top ten hold about 3% of the sample.

As for this clone: It has no known antigen specificity. Qualities for individual bases were not recorded, and no much larger clone is one base off.

V loses 6 bases, J loses 2 bases, and the germline ends lie 9 bases apart. CDR1 and CDR2 are read off the germline V gene as MGHDK and SYGVNS. The CDR3 numbers 13 residues from cysteine through phenylalanine. Only the CDR3 part of the read is kept: 39 bases, read in frame from the first base. Sequences were obtained from PBMCs or T cells enriched from blood (not recorded which). The rearrangement joined TRBV25-1 to TRBJ2-3; TRBD1 is possibly the D segment (6 matching bases). This TCR was sampled from a man in his forties or fifties who had been exposed to COVID-19. The CDR3 corresponds to CASRDSYTDTQYF. Read as DNA, the sequence is TGTGCCAGCAGGGACAGTTACACAGATACGCAGTATTTT.